The sample holds many counts of the clone carrying this T cell receptor beta chain. The CDR3 contains 15 residues. CDR1 is WNHNN and CDR2 is SYGVQD in the germline V gene (reference sequence). The V segment lost 4 bases and the J segment 4 bases; nucleotides outside the gene matches: 4. Genomic DNA provided the template from which TCR beta VDJ and CDR3 profiles were obtained. TCRdb re-called the reads with MiXCR, one entry per CDR3 protein. Seen here are 250,000 to 350,000 distinct CDR3 sequences, roughly 59% observed once, and the top ten hold 1.3%. This entry comes from a study of CD8+CD57+ T cells in acquired aplastic anemia. Only patients with CD8+CD57+ cell expansion on flow cytometry were chosen for sequencing.

The sample taken for sequencing was sorted CD4+, CD8+, or CD8+CD57+ T cells (not recorded which) from PBMCs. V usage is TRBV10-1 and J usage is TRBJ2-7, with 13 bases fitting TRBD2. This TCR was recovered from a human donor with aplastic anemia. In DNA, the CDR3 is TGCGCCAGCAGTGGTGGACTAGCGGGAGTGTACGAGCAGTACTTC. Protein product: CASSGGLAGVYEQYF.